This TCR beta chain was profiled in a study of CD8+ T cells in alopecia areata. Across the whole study: Treated patients were given oral tofacitinib, which was dosed at 5 to 10 mg twice daily. Study-wide findings and caveats: Tissue-resident alphabeta T cells belonging to normal skin likewise get sequenced within scalp specimens. Scalp clonality and expanded CD8+ clones among the top 100 were significantly decreased by tofacitinib.

This sample's treatment: oral pan-JAK inhibitor, 5-10 mg twice daily. PBMCs served as the source from which CD4+ and CD8+ T cells were sorted. This clone was seen a handful of times. Its target is not known. RNA was extracted and reverse transcribed into cDNA as the sequencing template. TCRdb's table, derived via immunoSEQ multiplex PCR, lists solely in-frame clones and lacks some. The data show 100,000 or so clones, 60% seen once. The source of this sequence is a human donor with alopecia areata. The starting material was CD8+ T cells sorted from blood, obtained at approximately week 56, from a patient treated with tofacitinib.

The CDR3 here is CASSYSETGKDGYTF. Here the CDR3 DNA reads TGTGCCAGCAGTTACTCGGAGACAGGGAAAGATGGCTACACCTTC. This rearrangement joins TRBV6-5 to TRBJ1-2; 7 bases fit TRBD1. The trim removed 0 bases at V and 6 bases at J, leaving 7 bases unmatched. The germline gives CDR1 MNHEY, CDR2 SVGAGI. The CDR3 spans 15 residues.